The T cell receptor beta chain under discussion was sequenced for a study of CD8+ T cells in alopecia areata. On the study more broadly: Treated patients received oral tofacitinib, 5 to 10 mg twice daily.

Extraction of RNA preceded its reverse transcription into cDNA, which served as the sequencing template. Here immunoSEQ multiplex PCR was the method, and the copy in TCRdb shows in-frame clones only, minus some. The sample holds roughly 250,000 clones, about two thirds seen once. CDR1 and CDR2 from the germline V gene are SEHNR and FQNEAQ (reference sequence). CDR3 length: 13 amino acids. The V gene lost 5 bases and the J gene lost 4 bases, with 11 bases spanning the gap. The sorting of PBMCs gave CD4+ and CD8+ T cells. The origin of this receptor is a human donor with alopecia areata. The source material was CD4+ T cells sorted from blood, sampled at week 0. This chain links TRBV7-9 with TRBJ1-2; weak D call: TRBD1 (6 bases). Here the CDR3 reads CASSQGNSYGYTF. CDR3 nucleotides: TGTGCCAGCAGCCAGGGGAACAGCTATGGCTACACCTTC.